These 4 T cell receptor beta chains share one sample of origin, sequenced in a study of radiotherapy plus CTLA-4 blockade in lung cancer. TCRdb's table, derived via immunoSEQ multiplex PCR, lists solely in-frame clones and lacks some. The sample contains roughly 80,000 clones, over 70% of which appear only once. Sequencing was performed on peripheral blood, taken from a patient treated with radiotherapy plus ipilimumab. These receptors originate from a human donor with non-small cell lung cancer who had a partial response to radiotherapy plus ipilimumab. Some clones in this sample may be carry-over from other donors' samples.

Only a few counts were recorded for this clone. The J gene is TRBJ1-6, the V gene TRBV6-5; perhaps TRBD1 as D (5 bases). The CDR3 has 16 amino acids. The germline V and J ends were trimmed by 2 bases and 0 bases, with 8 bases remaining between them. From germline, CDR1 is MNHEY and CDR2 SVGAGI. The CDR3 sequence is CASSYTGGSYNSPLHF. The CDR3 bases are TGTGCCAGCAGTTACACAGGTGGCTCCTATAATTCACCCCTCCACTTT.

This clone was seen a few times. This rearrangement joins TRBV5-1 to TRBJ1-1; TRBD1 aligns across 7 bases. The CDR3 runs 14 residues. After removal of 4 bases from V and 0 bases from J, the junction contained 3 bases not matched to a gene. Germline CDR1 and CDR2: SGHRS and YFSETQ. The CDR3 bases are TGCGCCAGCAGCAGGGACAGCGTGAACACTGAAGCTTTCTTT. This encodes CASSRDSVNTEAFF. The full variable domain, with the rest looked up from reference TRBV5-1 and TRBJ1-1, is KAGVTQTPRYLIKTRGQQVTLSCSPISGHRSVSWYQQTPGQGLQFLFEYFSETQRNKGNFPGRFSGRQFSNSRSEMNVSTLELGDSALYLCASSRDSVNTEAFFGQGTRLTVV.

CDR3 in amino acids: CASMAGDTDTQYF. CDR3 in DNA: TGTGCCAGCATGGCCGGAGACACAGATACGCAGTATTTT. The chain links TRBV6-1 to TRBJ2-3; D uncertain. Between the trimmed V and J ends, which lost 7 bases and 2 bases, there was a span of 10 bases. The CDR3 consists of 13 residues. Germline loops: CDR1 MNHNS, CDR2 SASEGT.

The chain employs TRBV2 and TRBJ1-4; D call uncertain. Trimming shortened V by 10 bases and J by 0 bases, and 12 bases separated the two germline ends. CDR3 length: 14 residues. CDR1 and CDR2 from the germline V gene are SNHLY and FYNNEI. The CDR3 nucleotides are TGTGCCACCTGGCTAGGAGCAACTAATGAAAAACTGTTTTTT. Encoded protein: CATWLGATNEKLFF.